The entry below describes one TCR beta chain. This clonotype turned up a few times. What this receptor recognizes is not known. One base away there is no much larger clone; base qualities are not given. This was a case-control study nested in a cohort of healthcare workers in London, UK, who had nasopharyngeal swab PCR tests and blood samples taken every week. Healthcare workers were enrolled in the week of the UK lockdown, from 23 to 31 March 2020, and were followed every week for up to roughly 15 weeks. This sample was taken from a study of early T cells in non-severe SARS-CoV-2 infection (dated by TCRdb to about 2021). Regarding the complete study: Bulk RNA from unsorted whole blood was used for TCR sequencing, so alpha and beta chains could not be paired. General study outcomes and caveats: VDJdb matching was skewed toward anti-spike CD8 responses and likely underestimated virus-specific expansions, missing private and CD4 specificities.

Taken from the germline V gene (reference sequence), the CDR1 and CDR2 loops are PRHDT and FYEKMQ. Measured from the cysteine to the phenylalanine, the CDR3 is 16 residues long. The only DNA kept is the CDR3, 48 bases in frame from the first base. From V the trimming removes 2 bases and from J it removes 3 bases, while the gene matches leave 10 bases of the junction unaccounted for. Library generation was performed with 5' RACE. TCRdb names NextSeq 500 as the instrument used. To correct for sequencing error and PCR bias, the TCR library protocol tagged individual cDNA molecules with unique molecular identifiers. Both TCR alpha and beta chains were sequenced, and tight co-correlation was observed between alpha and beta sequence abundances in each sample. In the authors' own workflow: V gene, J gene and CDR3 annotation of TCR sequences was performed with Decombinator V4. TCRs were defined as expanded if a significant change between any two time points was detected under a Poisson model with p below 0.0001. TCR abundances were normalised to the total number of TCRs sequenced per sample and were expressed as counts per million. MAIT TCRs were defined by TRAV1-2 paired with TRAJ12, TRAJ20 or TRAJ33, and iNKT TCRs by TRAV10 paired with TRAJ18. A search of VDJdb, accessed on 1 November 2021, was run for TCRs annotated to CMV, EBV and SARS-CoV-2, with TCRs annotated for multiple antigens excluded. In-frame beta chains were kept once TCRdb had trimmed the public reads at Q25 with fastp and called clones with MiXCR. Rows merge per CDR3 protein into single entries with the most common DNA and genes. These V and J calls derive from TCRdb rather than the authors' analysis. Present in this sample are some 30,000 distinct CDR3 sequences, 4.5% to 5% of which were seen just once. Less than 7.5% of the sample is held by the ten biggest clonotypes.

The sequence derives from an adult who was a healthcare worker with PCR-confirmed SARS-CoV-2 infection or an uninfected control (not recorded which). The receptor chain draws on TRBV13 and TRBJ2-7; the central 7 bases match TRBD1. The source material was whole blood. The CDR3 amino acid sequence is: CASSLKGASLFYEQYF. The nucleotides are TGTGCCAGCAGCTTAAAGGGGGCAAGTCTCTTCTACGAGCAGTACTTC.